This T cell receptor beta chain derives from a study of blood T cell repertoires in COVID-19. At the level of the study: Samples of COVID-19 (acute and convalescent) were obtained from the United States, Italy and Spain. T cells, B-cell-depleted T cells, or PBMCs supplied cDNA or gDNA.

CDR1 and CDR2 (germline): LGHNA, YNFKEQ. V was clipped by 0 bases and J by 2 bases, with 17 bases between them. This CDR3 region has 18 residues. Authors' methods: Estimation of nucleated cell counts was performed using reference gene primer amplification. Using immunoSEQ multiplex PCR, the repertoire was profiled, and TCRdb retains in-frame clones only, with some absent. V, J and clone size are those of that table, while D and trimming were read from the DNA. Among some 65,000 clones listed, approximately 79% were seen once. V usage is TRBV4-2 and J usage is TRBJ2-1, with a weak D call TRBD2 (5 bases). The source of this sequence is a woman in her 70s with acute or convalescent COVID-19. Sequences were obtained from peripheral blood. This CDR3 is CASSQDLFGETTYNEQFF. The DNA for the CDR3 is TGTGCCAGCAGCCAAGATCTTTTTGGGGAGACGACCTACAATGAGCAGTTCTTC.